The 8 T cell receptor beta chains listed next were all sequenced from one sample in a study of shared clonotypes between healthy human individuals. Generated by immunoSEQ multiplex PCR, the TCRdb table keeps only in-frame clones and is missing some. The table lists 2.3 million or so clones, 85% to 95% of them singletons. The sequenced sample was naive CD4+ T cells from PBMCs. The sample's subset: CD45RA+ positively selected. All receptors derive from a man younger than 30 in good health. Some clones in this sample may be carry-over from other donors' samples.

The chain employs TRBV18 and TRBJ1-1, with D possibly TRBD1 on 6 matching bases. The CDR3 spans 14 residues. V was pared by 2 bases and J by 4 bases, with 11 bases between. Germline-derived CDR1 and CDR2 are KGHSH and LQKENI. In DNA form, the CDR3 reads TGTGCCAGCTCACCAGGGGGGCCGAGCACTGAAGCTTTCTTT. This sequence encodes CASSPGGPSTEAFF.

This chain connects TRBV11-1 to TRBJ2-2; a weak D match, TRBD1 (5 bases). CDR1 is SGHAT and CDR2 is FQDESV in the germline V gene (reference sequence). The CDR3 runs to 16 residues. V was trimmed by 5 bases and J by 1 base, leaving 14 bases between them. CDR3 coding DNA: TGTGCCAGCAGCCCCTGGGCAGGGTTGAACACCGGGGAGCTGTTTTTT. This gives the protein CASSPWAGLNTGELFF.

The V call is TRBV5-6, the J call TRBJ2-1, with D maybe TRBD1 (6 bases). V was shortened by 3 bases and J by 5 bases, with 12 bases between the two germline ends. This CDR3 region has 14 residues. Germline assignment: CDR1 SGHDT and CDR2 YYEEEE. The CDR3 protein is CASSWGRGNNEQFF. For the CDR3, the DNA is TGTGCCAGCAGCTGGGGGCGCGGAAACAATGAGCAGTTCTTC.

CDR3 region: CATRERGRGNEQFF. CDR3 nucleotides: TGTGCCACCCGGGAGAGGGGGCGGGGCAATGAGCAGTTCTTC. V is TRBV27 and J is TRBJ2-1; D possibly corresponds to TRBD1 (7 bases). The CDR3 runs to 14 residues. Germline V gene data show CDR1 as MNHEY and CDR2 as SMNVEV (reference sequence). Trimming shortened V by 10 bases and J by 6 bases, and 19 bases separated the two germline ends.

V and J are TRBV29-1 and TRBJ2-5; the match to TRBD2 covers 11 bases. V dropped 1 base and J dropped 3; count of bases not matched to a gene: 4. The CDR3 length is 15 residues. Germline CDR1 is SQVTM and CDR2 is ANQGSEA. CDR3 nucleotide sequence: TGCAGCGTTGAAGGAACTAGCGGGAGTAAAGAGACCCAGTACTTC. Residues: CSVEGTSGSKETQYF.

On this clone: This sample also contains other DNA sequences that code for the same CDR3. The chain is built from TRBV5-1 and TRBJ1-2; no clear D. Trimming shortened V by 2 bases and J by 2 bases, and 10 bases separated the two germline ends. CDR1 is SGHRS, CDR2 YFSETQ, per germline. This CDR3 contains 14 residues. CDR3 in amino acids: CASSLSGGNYGYTF. In DNA form, the CDR3 reads TGCGCCAGCAGCTTATCGGGCGGGAACTATGGCTACACCTTC. Full variable domain (remainder filled in from reference TRBV5-1 and TRBJ1-2): KAGVTQTPRYLIKTRGQQVTLSCSPISGHRSVSWYQQTPGQGLQFLFEYFSETQRNKGNFPGRFSGRQFSNSRSEMNVSTLELGDSALYLCASSLSGGNYGYTFGSGTRLTVV.

The DNA of the CDR3 is TGCGCCAGCAGCCTAGGAAGTAGTCACGGCGAGACCCAGTACTTC. It encodes CASSLGSSHGETQYF. The rearrangement uses TRBV4-1 and TRBJ2-5; D gene uncertain. Between the trimmed V and J ends, which lost 4 bases and 5 bases, there was a span of 17 bases. This CDR3 is built from 15 residues. Germline V lookup: CDR1 MGHRA, CDR2 YSYEKL.

A single count supports this clone. The chain combines TRBV6-1 with TRBJ2-7; 7 bases are a match to TRBD2. This CDR3 is 14 amino acids long. Looked up from germline, CDR1 is MNHNS and CDR2 is SASEGT. V was pared by 6 bases and J by 1 base, with 6 bases of the junction left unmatched. The chain's CDR3 is CASRKELASYEQYF. CDR3 sequence (DNA): TGTGCCAGCAGGAAGGAACTAGCGTCCTACGAGCAGTACTTC.